The entry that follows covers one T cell receptor beta chain sequence. Its target is unknown. The sample comes from a study of cytomegalovirus exposure and HLA in healthy donors. Study observations and caveats: Trimming of TCR beta V- and J-genes showed a link, identified in a later analysis, to a missense DCLRE1C variant.

Healthy bone marrow donors made up the donor group. The PCR made use of 60 Vbeta and 13 Jbeta primers. Generated by immunoSEQ multiplex PCR, the TCRdb table keeps only in-frame clones and is missing some. The sample has about 110,000 clones; roughly 79% are singletons. The V segment lost 1 base and the J segment 4 bases; nucleotides outside the gene matches: 5. CDR1 is MGHRA, CDR2 YSYEKL, per germline. The CDR3 is 15 residues long. This clonotype originated in a woman aged 50 to 60 in good health and CMV-seropositive. V is TRBV4-1 and J is TRBJ2-7; the match to TRBD1 covers 9 bases. Sequenced: PBMCs. The CDR3, as DNA: TGCGCCAGCAGCCAAGTAACAGGGGGCAGATACGAGCAGTACTTC. It encodes CASSQVTGGRYEQYF.